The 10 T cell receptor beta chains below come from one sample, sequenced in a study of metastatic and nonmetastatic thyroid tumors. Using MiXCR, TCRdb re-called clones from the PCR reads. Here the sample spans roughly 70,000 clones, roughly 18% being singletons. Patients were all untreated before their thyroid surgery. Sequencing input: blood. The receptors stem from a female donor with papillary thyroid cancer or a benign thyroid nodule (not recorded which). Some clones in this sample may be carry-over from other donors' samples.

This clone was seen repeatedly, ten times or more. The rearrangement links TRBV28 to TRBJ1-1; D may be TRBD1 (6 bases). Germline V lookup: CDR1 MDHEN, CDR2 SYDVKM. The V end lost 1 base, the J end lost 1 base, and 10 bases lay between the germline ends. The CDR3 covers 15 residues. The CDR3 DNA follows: TGTGCCAGCAGTTTATTTGGGGGGCAGAACACTGAAGCTTTCTTT. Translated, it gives CASSLFGGQNTEAFF.

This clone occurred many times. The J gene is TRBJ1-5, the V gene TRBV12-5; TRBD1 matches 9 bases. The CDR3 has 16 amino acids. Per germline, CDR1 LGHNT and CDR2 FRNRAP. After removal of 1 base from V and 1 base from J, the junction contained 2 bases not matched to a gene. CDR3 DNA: TGTGCTAGTGGTTTGGACGGACAGGGGAGCAATCAGCCCCAGCATTTT. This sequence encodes CASGLDGQGSNQPQHF.

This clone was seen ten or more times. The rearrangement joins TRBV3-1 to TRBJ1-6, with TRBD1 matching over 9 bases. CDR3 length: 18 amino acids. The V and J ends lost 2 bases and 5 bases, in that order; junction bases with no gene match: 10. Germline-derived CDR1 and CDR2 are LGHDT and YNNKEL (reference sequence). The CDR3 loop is CASSQWGGGQGHNSPLHF. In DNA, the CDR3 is TGTGCCAGCAGCCAATGGGGAGGGGGACAGGGACATAATTCACCCCTCCACTTT.

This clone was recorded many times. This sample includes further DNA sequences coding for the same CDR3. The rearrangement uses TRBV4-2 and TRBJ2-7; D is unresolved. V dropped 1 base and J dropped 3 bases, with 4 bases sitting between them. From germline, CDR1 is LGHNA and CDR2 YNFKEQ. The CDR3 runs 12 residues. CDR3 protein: CASSQGGYEQYF. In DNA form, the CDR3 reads TGTGCCAGCAGCCAAGGAGGCTACGAGCAGTACTTC.

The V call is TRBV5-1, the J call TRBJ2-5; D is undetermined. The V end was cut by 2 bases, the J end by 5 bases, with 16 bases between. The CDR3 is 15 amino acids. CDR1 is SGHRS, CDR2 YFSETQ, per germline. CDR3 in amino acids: CASSFLGTSGETQYF. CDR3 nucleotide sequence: TGCGCCAGCAGCTTTTTGGGCACCTCGGGTGAGACCCAGTACTTC.

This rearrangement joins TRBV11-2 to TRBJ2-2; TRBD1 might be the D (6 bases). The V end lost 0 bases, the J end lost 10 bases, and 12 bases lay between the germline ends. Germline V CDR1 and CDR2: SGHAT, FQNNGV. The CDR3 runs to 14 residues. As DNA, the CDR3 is TGTGCCAGCAGCTTAGATCCGGGGACAACGGAGCTGTTTTTT. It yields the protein CASSLDPGTTELFF.

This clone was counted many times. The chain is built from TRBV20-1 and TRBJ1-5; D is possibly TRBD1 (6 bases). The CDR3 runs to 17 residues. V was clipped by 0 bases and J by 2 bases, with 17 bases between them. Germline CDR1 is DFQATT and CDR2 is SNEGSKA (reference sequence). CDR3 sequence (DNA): TGCAGTGCTAGAGACCCAGGGGATCCGGGAGGCAATCAGCCCCAGCATTTT. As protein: CSARDPGDPGGNQPQHF.

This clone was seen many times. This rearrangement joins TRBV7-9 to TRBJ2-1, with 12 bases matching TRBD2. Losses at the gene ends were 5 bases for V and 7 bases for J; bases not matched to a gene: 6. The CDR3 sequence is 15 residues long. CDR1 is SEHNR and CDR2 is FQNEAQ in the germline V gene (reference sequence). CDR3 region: CASSRLAGDDNEQFF. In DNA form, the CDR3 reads TGTGCCAGCAGCCGACTAGCGGGAGACGATAATGAGCAGTTCTTC.

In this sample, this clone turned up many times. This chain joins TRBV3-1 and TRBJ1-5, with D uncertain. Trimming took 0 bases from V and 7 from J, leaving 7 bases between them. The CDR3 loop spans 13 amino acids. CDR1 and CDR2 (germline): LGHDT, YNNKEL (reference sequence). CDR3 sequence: CASSQDERQPQHF. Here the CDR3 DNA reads TGTGCCAGCAGCCAAGATGAGAGGCAGCCCCAGCATTTT.

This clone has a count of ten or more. The CDR3 protein is CASRTGATISNQPQHF. The CDR3 bases are TGCGCCAGCAGGACAGGAGCAACAATTAGCAATCAGCCCCAGCATTTT. The rearrangement uses TRBV5-1 and TRBJ1-5; the D gene is possibly TRBD1 (6 bases). Trimming took 5 bases from V and 0 from J, leaving 15 bases between them. The CDR3 is made up of 16 amino acids. Looked up from germline, CDR1 is SGHRS and CDR2 is YFSETQ.